A selection of T cell receptor beta chains follows, all from one sample in a study of ipilimumab plus nivolumab after autologous stem cell transplantation. Assay: immunoSEQ multiplex PCR; the TCRdb copy retains only in-frame clones and omits some. The sample has some 46,000 clones; around nine tenths are singletons. The sample was PBMCs, taken in a trial of ipilimumab plus nivolumab as post-transplant consolidation. These receptors all come from a male donor with multiple myeloma. Each CDR3 is given without its conserved first and last residue. The D gene is left open where the match is weak.

J	V	D	CDR3
TRBJ2-1	TRBV19	NA	ASSIASGNEQF
TRBJ1-2	TRBV6-5	TRBD1	ASSPWDSGSTS
TRBJ2-3	TRBV19	NA	ATGGGLQDTQY
TRBJ1-3	TRBV5-1	NA	ASSLEAGGNTIY
TRBJ2-6	TRBV9	TRBD2	ASSSSGGDPGANVLT
TRBJ1-1	TRBV7-2	NA	ASRHRDMNTEAF
TRBJ2-5	TRBV29-1	NA	SVVGGIQETQY
TRBJ1-2	TRBV7-2	NA	ASSSPGHPYGYT
TRBJ1-2	TRBV27	TRBD1	ATRDRRSYGYT
TRBJ2-3	TRBV29-1	NA	SVNGQNRGDTQY
TRBJ1-2	TRBV6-6	NA	ASSTYGSNYGYT
TRBJ2-5	TRBV28	NA	ASSYILETQY
TRBJ2-1	TRBV10-2	NA	ASSGSLNEQF
TRBJ2-7	TRBV4-3	NA	ASSQEGRGGPGYEQY
TRBJ2-5	TRBV30	NA	ACCGRLRSETQY
TRBJ1-1	TRBV7-2	TRBD1	ASSSDRSGEAF
TRBJ2-7	TRBV28	TRBD1	ASSLATGDDEQY
TRBJ2-7	TRBV9	NA	ASSAGGTKSYEQY
TRBJ1-6	TRBV19	TRBD1	ASSLRTGESPLH
TRBJ2-7	TRBV6-5	TRBD2	ASSYRRGGGRYEQY
TRBJ2-3	TRBV30	NA	AWSGGDTQY
TRBJ2-3	TRBV4-1	TRBD2	ASSHPYRVAGVTDTQY
TRBJ1-5	TRBV7-2	TRBD1	ASSRNRGAQPQH
TRBJ1-5	TRBV28	NA	ASSLRGGGNQPQH
TRBJ1-2	TRBV6-4	NA	ASSDSPGAGYGYT
TRBJ1-5	TRBV18	NA	ASSPGRWSNQPQH
TRBJ2-2	TRBV28	NA	ASHTPGVTGELF
TRBJ2-1	TRBV7-3	TRBD2	ASSSKKWTSGNNEQF
TRBJ2-3	TRBV4-1	TRBD2	ASSQDRLASTDTQY
TRBJ1-1	TRBV6-4	NA	ASSYSGAWTEAF
TRBJ2-2	TRBV19	NA	ASRFGPFPGELF
TRBJ1-6	TRBV6-5	NA	ASSYPNSPLH
TRBJ2-1	TRBV6-5	NA	ASRGTGAAYNEQF
TRBJ2-2	TRBV6-6	NA	ASSSPLNTGELF
TRBJ2-5	TRBV5-4	NA	ASSLQAAQETQY
TRBJ2-7	TRBV10-3	TRBD1	AIMGQSYEQY
TRBJ2-7	TRBV23-1	TRBD1	ASSPPSPGQPFEQY
TRBJ1-1	TRBV30	NA	AQKQGHTEAF
TRBJ2-4	TRBV19	NA	ASSSRDTENIQY
TRBJ2-1	TRBV10-2	NA	ASMGVDYNEQF
TRBJ2-7	TRBV2	NA	ASSEWEGGYEQY
TRBJ1-2	TRBV7-9	NA	ASSFSRGPYGYT
TRBJ1-4	TRBV5-6	NA	ASSLVGATNEKLF
TRBJ1-2	TRBV30	NA	AWSRDYGYT
NA	TRBV13	NA	ASSSRGASSYEQY
TRBJ2-3	TRBV19	TRBD1	ASSIGAGTGGDTQY
TRBJ1-4	TRBV7-3	NA	ASGVLGTEKLF
TRBJ2-7	TRBV7-2	TRBD1	ASSGRTGSPEQY
TRBJ2-2	TRBV28	NA	ASNVWAVNGELF
TRBJ1-4	TRBV9	NA	ASSVSQQGGGEKLF
TRBJ2-1	TRBV19	TRBD2	ASSILLGLVFNEQF
TRBJ1-1	TRBV7-2	NA	ASSSQRMNTEAF
NA	TRBV29-1	NA	SVTGSGAYEQY
TRBJ1-5	TRBV7-2	TRBD1	ASSLGGRDNQPQH
TRBJ1-1	TRBV5-1	NA	ASSLVGGRWNTEAF
TRBJ2-3	TRBV7-2	NA	ASSLRRADTQY
TRBJ2-1	TRBV10-1	NA	ASSEDQGRNEQF
TRBJ1-3	TRBV19	NA	ASSTQANSGNTIY
TRBJ1-4	TRBV5-4	TRBD1	ASSRQGEREKLF